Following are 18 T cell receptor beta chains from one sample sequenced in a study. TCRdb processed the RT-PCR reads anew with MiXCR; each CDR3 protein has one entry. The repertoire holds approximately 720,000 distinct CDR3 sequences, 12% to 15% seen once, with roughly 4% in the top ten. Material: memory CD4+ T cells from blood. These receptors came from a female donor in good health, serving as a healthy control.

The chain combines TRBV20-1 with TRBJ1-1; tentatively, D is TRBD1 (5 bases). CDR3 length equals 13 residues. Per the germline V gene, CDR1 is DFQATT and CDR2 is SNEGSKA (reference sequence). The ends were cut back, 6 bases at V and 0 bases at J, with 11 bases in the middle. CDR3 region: CSADDSMNTEAFF. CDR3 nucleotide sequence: TGCAGTGCAGACGACAGCATGAACACTGAAGCTTTCTTT.

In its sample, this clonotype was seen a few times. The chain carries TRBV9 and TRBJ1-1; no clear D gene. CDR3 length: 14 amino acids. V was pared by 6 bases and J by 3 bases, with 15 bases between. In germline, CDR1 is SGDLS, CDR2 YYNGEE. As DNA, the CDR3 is TGTGCCAGCAACCCGACCGGGGTCCACACTGAAGCTTTCTTT. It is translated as CASNPTGVHTEAFF.

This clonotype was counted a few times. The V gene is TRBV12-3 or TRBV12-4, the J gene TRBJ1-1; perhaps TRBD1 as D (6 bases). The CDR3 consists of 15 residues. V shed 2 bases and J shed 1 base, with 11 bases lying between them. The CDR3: CASSLWGGPNTEAFF. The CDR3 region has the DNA TGTGCCAGCAGTTTATGGGGGGGGCCGAACACTGAAGCTTTCTTT.

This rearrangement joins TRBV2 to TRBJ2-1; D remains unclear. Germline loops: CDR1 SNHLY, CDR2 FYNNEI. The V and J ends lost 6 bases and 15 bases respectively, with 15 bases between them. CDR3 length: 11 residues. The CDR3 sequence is CASSLLGRLFF. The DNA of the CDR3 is TGTGCCAGCAGCCTCCTGGGCAGGCTGTTCTTC. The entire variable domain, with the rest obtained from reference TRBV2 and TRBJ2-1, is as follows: EPEVTQTPSHQVTQMGQEVILRCVPISNHLYFYWYRQILGQKVEFLVSFYNNEISEKSEIFDDQFSVERPDGSNFTLKIRSTKLEDSAMYFCASSLLGRLFFGPGTRLTVL.

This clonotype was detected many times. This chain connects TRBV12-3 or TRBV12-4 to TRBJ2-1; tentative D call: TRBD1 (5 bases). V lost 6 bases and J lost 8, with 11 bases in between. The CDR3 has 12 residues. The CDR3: CASRGWGDEQFF. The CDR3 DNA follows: TGTGCCAGCAGGGGGTGGGGCGATGAGCAGTTCTTC.

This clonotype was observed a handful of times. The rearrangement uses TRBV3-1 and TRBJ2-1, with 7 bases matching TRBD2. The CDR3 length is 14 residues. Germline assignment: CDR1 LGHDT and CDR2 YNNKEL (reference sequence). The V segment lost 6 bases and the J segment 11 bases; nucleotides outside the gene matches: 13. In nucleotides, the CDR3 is TGTGCCAGCAGTCAGACTAGCCCTCGGGGGAAGCAGTTCTTC. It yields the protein CASSQTSPRGKQFF.

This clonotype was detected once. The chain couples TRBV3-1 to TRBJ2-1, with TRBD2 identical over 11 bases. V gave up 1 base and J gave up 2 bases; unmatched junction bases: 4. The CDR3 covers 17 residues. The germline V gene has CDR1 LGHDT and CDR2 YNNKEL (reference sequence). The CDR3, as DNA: TGTGCCAGCAGCCAAGGATATAGCGGGAGGGCCTACAATGAGCAGTTCTTC. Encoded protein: CASSQGYSGRAYNEQFF.

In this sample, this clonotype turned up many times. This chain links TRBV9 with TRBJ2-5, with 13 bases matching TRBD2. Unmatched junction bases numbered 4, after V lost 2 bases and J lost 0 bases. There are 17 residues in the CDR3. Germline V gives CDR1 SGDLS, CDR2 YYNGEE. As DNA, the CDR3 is TGTGCCAGCAGCGTTGGACTAGCGGGAGCTAACCAAGAGACCCAGTACTTC. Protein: CASSVGLAGANQETQYF.

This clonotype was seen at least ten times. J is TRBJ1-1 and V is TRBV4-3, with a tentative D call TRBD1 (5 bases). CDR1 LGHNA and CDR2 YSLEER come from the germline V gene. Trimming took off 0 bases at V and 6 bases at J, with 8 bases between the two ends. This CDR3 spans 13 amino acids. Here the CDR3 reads CASSQEGRSEAFF. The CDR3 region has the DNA TGCGCCAGCAGCCAAGAGGGGCGCTCTGAAGCTTTCTTT.

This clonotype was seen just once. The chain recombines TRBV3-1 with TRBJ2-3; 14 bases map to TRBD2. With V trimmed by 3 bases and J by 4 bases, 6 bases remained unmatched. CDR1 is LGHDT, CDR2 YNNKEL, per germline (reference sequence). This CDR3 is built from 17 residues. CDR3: CASSHPGLAGVPDTQYF. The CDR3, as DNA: TGTGCCAGCAGCCACCCGGGACTAGCGGGAGTCCCAGATACGCAGTATTTT.

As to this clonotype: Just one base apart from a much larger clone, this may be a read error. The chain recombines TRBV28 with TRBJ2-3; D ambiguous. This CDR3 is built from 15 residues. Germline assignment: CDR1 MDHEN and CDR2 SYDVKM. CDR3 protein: CASSLSLDSTDTQYF. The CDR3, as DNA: TGTGCCAGCAGCTTATCCCTTGACAGCACAGATACGCAGTATTTT.

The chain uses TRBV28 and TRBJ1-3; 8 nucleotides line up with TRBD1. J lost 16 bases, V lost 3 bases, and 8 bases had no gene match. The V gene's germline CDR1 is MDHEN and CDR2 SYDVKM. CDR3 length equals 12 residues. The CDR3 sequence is CASSFDDRGSYF. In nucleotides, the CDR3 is TGTGCCAGCAGTTTCGACGACAGGGGATCGTATTTT.

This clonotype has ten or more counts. CDR3 sequence (DNA): TGTGCCAGCAGTTACGGTTTAGCGGGAGGGGAGACCCAGTACTTC. Protein sequence: CASSYGLAGGETQYF. The chain uses TRBV6-5 and TRBJ2-5, with 11 bases matching TRBD2. The CDR3 is 15 residues long. Germline assignment: CDR1 MNHEY and CDR2 SVGAGI. V was clipped by 2 bases and J by 5 bases; unmatched bases: 4.

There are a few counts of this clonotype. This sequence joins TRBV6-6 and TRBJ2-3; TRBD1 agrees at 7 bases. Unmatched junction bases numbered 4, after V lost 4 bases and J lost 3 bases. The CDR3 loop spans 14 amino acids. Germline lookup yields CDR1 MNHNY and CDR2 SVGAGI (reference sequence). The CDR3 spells CASSWNRGTDTQYF. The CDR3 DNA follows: TGTGCCAGCAGTTGGAACAGGGGAACAGATACGCAGTATTTT.

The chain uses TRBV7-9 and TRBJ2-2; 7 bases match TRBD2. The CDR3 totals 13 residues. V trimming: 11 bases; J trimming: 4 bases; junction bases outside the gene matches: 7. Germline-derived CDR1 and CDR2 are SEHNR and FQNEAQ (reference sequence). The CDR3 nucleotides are TGTGCCCCCGGGGGGTTCAGCACCGGGGAGCTGTTTTTT. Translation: CAPGGFSTGELFF.

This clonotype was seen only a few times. The CDR3 spells CASSQERGTVTYF. For the CDR3, the DNA is TGCGCCAGCAGCCAAGAGAGGGGGACAGTAACGTACTTC. The J gene is TRBJ2-7, the V gene TRBV4-1, with 7 bases that match TRBD1. This CDR3 has 13 residues. V was clipped by 0 bases and J by 12 bases; unmatched bases: 8. CDR1 is MGHRA, CDR2 YSYEKL, per germline.

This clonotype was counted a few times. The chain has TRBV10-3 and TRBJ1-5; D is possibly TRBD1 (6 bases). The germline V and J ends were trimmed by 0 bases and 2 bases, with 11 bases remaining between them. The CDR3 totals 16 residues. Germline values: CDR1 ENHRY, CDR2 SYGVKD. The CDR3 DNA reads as TGTGCCATCAGTGAGTCCAGGGGCCTAGGCAATCAGCCCCAGCATTTT. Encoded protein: CAISESRGLGNQPQHF.

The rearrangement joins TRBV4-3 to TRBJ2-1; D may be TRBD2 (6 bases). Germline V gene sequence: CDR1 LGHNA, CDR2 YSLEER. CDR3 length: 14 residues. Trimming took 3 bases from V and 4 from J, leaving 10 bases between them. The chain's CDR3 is CASSQVGGYNEQFF. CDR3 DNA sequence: TGCGCCAGCAGCCAGGTGGGGGGATACAATGAGCAGTTCTTC.